This TCR beta chain comes out of a study of cytomegalovirus exposure and HLA in healthy donors. Findings of the study overall: Most subjects had HLA-A and HLA-B alleles reportedly predicted accurately by TCR beta sequences. Highly shared variants forming one cluster were likely a sequencing artifact. Across donors, presence/absence analyses took sequencing depth to be roughly uniform.

Points on this clone: The antigen remains unidentified.

This PCR relied on a set of 60 Vbeta primers and 13 Jbeta primers. TCRdb keeps only in-frame clones here, not all; method: immunoSEQ multiplex PCR. Of 180,000 or so clones listed, 70% to 85% are singletons. This TCR derives from a boy aged 2-9 years in good health and CMV-seronegative. The sample was PBMCs.

The CDR3 nucleotides read TGTGCTAGTGGTTTCACGGTCGGTCAGCCCCAGCATTTT. Its protein is CASGFTVGQPQHF. The V gene is TRBV12-5, the J gene TRBJ1-5; D is unclear. With 3 bases removed from V and 6 bases from J, the gap between germline ends came to 9 bases. In germline, CDR1 is LGHNT, CDR2 FRNRAP. This CDR3 is 13 amino acids long.